Presented here are 15 T cell receptor beta chains from one specimen sequenced in a study of T cell responses to AZD1222 COVID-19 vaccine. Method: immunoSEQ multiplex PCR; TCRdb's copy keeps in-frame clones and lacks some. The top ten hold 8% to 9.5% of the sample, which has nearly 110,000 clones, 80% to 95% seen once. The sample in question was peripheral blood, obtained 28 days after the second AZD1222 dose. The receptor source for this set is an adult who received the AZD1222 COVID-19 vaccine.

This chain links TRBV6-5 with TRBJ2-3, with D maybe TRBD2 (7 bases). The CDR3 loop spans 15 amino acids. Looked up from germline, CDR1 is MNHEY and CDR2 is SVGAGI. With 7 bases removed from V and 2 bases from J, the gap between germline ends came to 16 bases. CDR3 nucleotide sequence: TGTGCCAGCAAGAAGGCGGGGGCCATCACAGATACGCAGTATTTT. This encodes CASKKAGAITDTQYF.

The CDR3 region is CASSIAGFNQPQHF. The CDR3 nucleotides are TGTGCCAGTAGTATAGCAGGGTTTAATCAGCCCCAGCATTTT. This rearrangement joins TRBV19 to TRBJ1-5; the D gene is possibly TRBD1 (5 bases). In germline, CDR1 is LNHDA, CDR2 SQIVND (reference sequence). V dropped 1 base and J dropped 4 bases, with 8 bases sitting between them. The CDR3 is 14 amino acids.

With regard to this clone: Distinct nucleotide sequences in the sample also encode this CDR3. CDR3 sequence: CASSVGGSNQPQHF. The CDR3 DNA reads as TGTGCCAGCAGCGTCGGGGGAAGCAATCAGCCCCAGCATTTT. The rearrangement uses TRBV9 and TRBJ1-5, with D tentatively TRBD1 (5 bases). The CDR3 has 14 amino acids. V lost 2 bases and J lost 1, with 7 bases in between. Germline V gene sequence: CDR1 SGDLS, CDR2 YYNGEE.

The V and J genes are TRBV5-5 and TRBJ1-1, with D possibly being TRBD1 (6 bases). The CDR3 sequence is 13 residues long. Germline V gene sequence: CDR1 SGHKS, CDR2 YYEKEE (reference sequence). Trimming shortened V by 4 bases and J by 3 bases, and 10 bases separated the two germline ends. CDR3 bases: TGTGCCAGCAGCATGGGGGCAGACACTGAAGCTTTCTTT. Translating it yields CASSMGADTEAFF.

J is TRBJ1-5 and V is TRBV6-4; D might be TRBD1 (5 bases). CDR3 length: 13 amino acids. V lost 2 bases and J 4 bases, leaving 6 bases between the germline ends. The germline V gene has CDR1 MRHNA and CDR2 SNTAGT. The CDR3 loop reads CASSDGGNQPQHF. CDR3 nucleotide sequence: TGTGCCAGCAGTGACGGGGGGAATCAGCCCCAGCATTTT.

This clone was detected once. V is TRBV9 and J is TRBJ1-5; 8 bases align to TRBD1. The J segment lost 6 bases and the V segment lost 3 bases, leaving 5 bases of the junction unmatched. Germline V gene data show CDR1 as SGDLS and CDR2 as YYNGEE. The CDR3 has 14 amino acids. The CDR3 DNA reads TGTGCCAGCAGCGGTGGACAGGGAGGTCAGCCCCAGCATTTT. Translating gives CASSGGQGGQPQHF. Combining the CDR3 with reference TRBV9 and TRBJ1-5 gives the whole variable domain DSGVTQTPKHLITATGQRVTLRCSPRSGDLSVYWYQQSLDQGLQFLIQYYNGEERAKGNILERFSAQQFPDLHSELNLSSLELGDSALYFCASSGGQGGQPQHFGDGTRLSIL.

The chain carries TRBV19 and TRBJ1-5, with D possibly matching TRBD1 (5 bases). The CDR3 runs 15 residues. In germline, CDR1 is LNHDA, CDR2 SQIVND (reference sequence). V was trimmed by 7 bases and J by 4 bases, leaving 17 bases between them. For the CDR3, the DNA is TGTGCCAGTACTCTAACCCCGGGACGGAATCAGCCCCAGCATTTT. Residues: CASTLTPGRNQPQHF. The full variable domain, in which reference TRBV19 and TRBJ1-5 provide the parts outside the CDR3, is DGGITQSPKYLFRKEGQNVTLSCEQNLNHDAMYWYRQDPGQGLRLIYYSQIVNDFQKGDIAEGYSVSREKKESFPLTVTSAQKNPTAFYLCASTLTPGRNQPQHFGDGTRLSIL.

J is TRBJ1-5 and V is TRBV10-1; D uncertain. CDR1 and CDR2 from the germline V gene are WNHNN and SYGVQD (reference sequence). This CDR3 is built from 16 residues. V lost 5 bases to trimming and J lost 0 bases, with 14 bases between them. The chain's CDR3 is CASSPYRIYSNQPQHF. As DNA, the CDR3 is TGCGCCAGCAGTCCGTACAGAATCTATAGCAATCAGCCCCAGCATTTT.

This chain links TRBV12-3 or TRBV12-4 with TRBJ2-7; D perhaps matches TRBD1 (6 bases). Trimming cost V 6 bases and J 3 bases, with 12 bases left between them. The CDR3 covers 13 residues. CDR3 nucleotides: TGTGCCAGCAGCGGCGGACAGCGCTACGAGCAGTACTTC. Translated: CASSGGQRYEQYF.

The V and J genes are TRBV7-9 and TRBJ1-1; 7 bases agree with TRBD1. J lost 0 bases, V lost 4 bases, and 14 bases had no gene match. Germline V gene data show CDR1 as SEHNR and CDR2 as FQNEAQ (reference sequence). This CDR3 has 18 residues. As DNA, the CDR3 is TGTGCCAGCAGCTGGAACGGCAGGGGGTTATCCATGAACACTGAAGCTTTCTTT. This sequence encodes CASSWNGRGLSMNTEAFF.

This clone turned up a few times. CDR3 nucleotides: TGTGCCAGCAGCAACAGCAATCAGCCCCAGCATTTT. Its translation is CASSNSNQPQHF. The chain links TRBV6-5 to TRBJ1-5; D gene ambiguous. This CDR3 is 12 amino acids long. The V and J ends lost 6 bases and 1 base respectively, with 4 bases between them. Germline V gene sequence: CDR1 MNHEY, CDR2 SVGAGI.

V and J are TRBV5-6 and TRBJ1-2; unclear D gene. The length of the CDR3 is 14 residues. Germline V lookup: CDR1 SGHDT, CDR2 YYEEEE. V was clipped by 2 bases and J by 7 bases, with 15 bases between them. The CDR3 spells CASSFLGIAGGYTF. CDR3 DNA sequence: TGTGCCAGCAGCTTTCTGGGGATAGCTGGTGGCTACACCTTC.

The rearrangement joins TRBV6-2 or TRBV6-3 to TRBJ2-5; weak D call: TRBD2 (6 bases). Trimming removed 5 bases from V and 5 bases from J, with 18 bases in between. Germline V gene lookup returns CDR1 MNHEY and CDR2 SVGEGT. This CDR3 spans 15 amino acids. The CDR3 sequence: CASSNTGVRVETQYF. CDR3 bases: TGTGCCAGCAGTAATACGGGAGTGAGGGTGGAGACCCAGTACTTC.

A few counts support this clone. V gene TRBV3-1 (or the pseudogene TRBV3-2) combines with J gene TRBJ2-7; a possible D gene is TRBD1 (6 bases). This CDR3 region has 13 residues. The V gene lost 6 bases and the J gene lost 7 bases, with 16 bases spanning the gap. Germline-derived CDR1 and CDR2 are LGHDT and YNNKEL (reference sequence). The CDR3 is CASRSTGGAEQYF. CDR3 in DNA: TGTGCCAGCAGGTCGACAGGCGGTGCGGAGCAGTACTTC.

The chain is built from TRBV30 and TRBJ2-1; D unclear. V was pared by 2 bases and J by 0 bases, with 5 bases between. This CDR3 comprises 13 residues. Germline CDR1 GTSNPN, CDR2 SVGIG (reference sequence). The CDR3 DNA follows: TGTGCCTGGAGTCCTAGCTCCTACAATGAGCAGTTCTTC. This codes for CAWSPSSYNEQFF.